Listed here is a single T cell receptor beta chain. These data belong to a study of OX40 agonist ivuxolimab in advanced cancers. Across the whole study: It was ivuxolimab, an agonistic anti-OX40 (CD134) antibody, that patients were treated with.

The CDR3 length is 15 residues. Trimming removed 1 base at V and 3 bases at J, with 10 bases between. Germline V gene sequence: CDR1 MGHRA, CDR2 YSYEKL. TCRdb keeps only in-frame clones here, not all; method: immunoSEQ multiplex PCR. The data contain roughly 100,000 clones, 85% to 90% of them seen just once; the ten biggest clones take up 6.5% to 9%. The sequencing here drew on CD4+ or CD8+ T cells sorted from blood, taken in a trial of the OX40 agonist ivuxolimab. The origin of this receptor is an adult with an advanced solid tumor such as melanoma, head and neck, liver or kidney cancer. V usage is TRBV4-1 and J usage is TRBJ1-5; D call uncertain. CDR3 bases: TGCGCCAGCAGCCAAGTGGTACAGTTCAATCAGCCCCAGCATTTT. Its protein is CASSQVVQFNQPQHF.